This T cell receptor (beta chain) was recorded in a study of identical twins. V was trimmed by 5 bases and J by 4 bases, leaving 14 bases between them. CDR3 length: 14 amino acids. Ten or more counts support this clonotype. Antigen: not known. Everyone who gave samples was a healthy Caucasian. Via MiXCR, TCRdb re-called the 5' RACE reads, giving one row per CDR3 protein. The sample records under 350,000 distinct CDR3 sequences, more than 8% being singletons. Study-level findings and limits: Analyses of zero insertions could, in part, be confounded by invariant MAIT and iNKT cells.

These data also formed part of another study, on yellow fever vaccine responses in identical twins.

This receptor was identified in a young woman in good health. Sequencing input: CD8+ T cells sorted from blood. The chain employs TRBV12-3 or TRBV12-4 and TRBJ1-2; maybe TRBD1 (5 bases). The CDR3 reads CASSGGGTAYGYTF. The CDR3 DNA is TGTGCCAGCAGTGGGGGGGGGACGGCCTATGGCTACACCTTC.